The clone carrying this T cell receptor beta chain showed up just once. The CDR3 sequence is 13 residues long. Germline lookup yields CDR1 DFQATT and CDR2 SNEGSKA (reference sequence). This sample was included in a study of CD8 T cells in Susac syndrome. An amount of RNA that ranged from roughly 0.5 to 1 ug was reverse transcribed with random hexamers. An immunoSEQ multiplex PCR amplified TCR beta CDR3 over 54 Vbeta and 13 Jbeta. TCRdb passed the immunoSEQ multiplex PCR reads through MiXCR, listing each CDR3 protein once. The table records some 120,000 distinct CDR3 sequences, around 94% of them present only once.

The chain joins TRBV20-1 to TRBJ1-4; possibly TRBD1 for D (5 bases). The TCR originated in a human donor with multiple sclerosis. The material sequenced was CD4+ T cells from PBMCs. DNA of the CDR3: TGCAGCGCAGGATCGACAGTGACGAAAAAACTGTTTTTT. The encoded protein is CSAGSTVTKKLFF.